Presented here are 11 T cell receptor beta chains from one specimen sequenced in a study of cytomegalovirus exposure and HLA in healthy donors (dated by TCRdb to about 2017). Receptor amplification or capture employed the immunoSEQ multiplex PCR assay. What TCRdb holds here is the immuneACCESS table cut down to in-frame rearrangements. Part of the clones is not present; checked against another copy, under half of the missing clones reflect an unresolved V gene, and the others are unexplained. This sample has 150,000 or so clones in its table, and 89% of those were observed once. 9% to 9.5% of the sample comes from the top ten. Sequences were obtained from PBMCs. Every receptor here comes from a woman in her late teens or twenties in good health and CMV-seropositive.

The CDR3 reads CASSLPVLRVPDTQYF. Here the CDR3 DNA reads TGTGCCAGCAGCTTACCGGTGTTAAGAGTCCCAGATACGCAGTATTTT. The V gene is TRBV7-2, the J gene TRBJ2-3; D is unresolved. The length of the CDR3 is 16 residues. V lost 2 bases, J lost 4 bases, and 16 bases lay in between. Germline V gene sequence: CDR1 SGHTA, CDR2 FQGNSA.

This clone was seen just once. V gene TRBV7-9 combines with J gene TRBJ1-4; 8 positions agree with TRBD1. The germline V gene encodes CDR1 SEHNR and CDR2 FQNEAQ (reference sequence). The J segment lost 8 bases and the V segment lost 2 bases, leaving 7 bases of the junction unmatched. The CDR3 consists of 15 residues. The CDR3 nucleotides read TGTGCCAGCAGCTTATTCACAGGGGGGAAGGAAAAACTGTTTTTT. Encoded protein: CASSLFTGGKEKLFF. Full variable domain (remainder filled in from reference TRBV7-9 and TRBJ1-4): DTGVSQNPRHKITKRGQNVTFRCDPISEHNRLYWYRQTLGQGPEFLTYFQNEAQLEKSRLLSDRFSAERPKGSFSTLEIQRTEQGDSAMYLCASSLFTGGKEKLFFGSGTQLSVL.

The chain employs TRBV30 and TRBJ2-3; 14 nucleotides align to TRBD2. Losses at the gene ends were 2 bases for V and 5 bases for J; bases not matched to a gene: 12. Looked up from germline, CDR1 is GTSNPN and CDR2 is SVGIG (reference sequence). This CDR3 is built from 18 residues. This CDR3 is CAWSKPGTSGGARDTQYF. The CDR3 DNA follows: TGTGCCTGGAGTAAGCCCGGGACTAGCGGGGGAGCCAGAGATACGCAGTATTTT.

This clone turned up a few times. V gene TRBV11-2 combines with J gene TRBJ1-5; D is uncertain. The CDR3 sequence is 15 residues long. The germline V and J ends were trimmed by 0 bases and 3 bases, with 9 bases remaining between them. CDR1 SGHAT and CDR2 FQNNGV come from the germline V gene. The CDR3 loop is CASSLEGRPNQPQHF. The CDR3 coding sequence is TGTGCCAGCAGCTTAGAGGGCAGGCCCAATCAGCCCCAGCATTTT.

The chain couples TRBV2 to TRBJ1-5; D may be TRBD1 (6 bases). This CDR3 spans 16 amino acids. Germline assignment: CDR1 SNHLY and CDR2 FYNNEI. The germline V and J ends were trimmed by 4 bases and 4 bases, with 17 bases remaining between them. The CDR3 loop is CASSGGQPRSNQPQHF. The DNA for the CDR3 is TGTGCCAGCAGTGGAGGACAGCCGCGTTCTAATCAGCCCCAGCATTTT.

The CDR3 loop is CASSFGGRDTEAFF. The CDR3 bases are TGTGCCAGCAGCTTCGGGGGGCGGGATACTGAAGCTTTCTTT. The chain combines TRBV11-2 with TRBJ1-1; tentative D call: TRBD1 (6 bases). The CDR3 contains 14 residues. Germline-derived CDR1 and CDR2 are SGHAT and FQNNGV. With 3 bases removed from V and 5 bases from J, the gap between germline ends came to 13 bases.

V and J are TRBV7-2 and TRBJ2-7, with D possibly TRBD2 on 5 matching bases. In germline, CDR1 is SGHTA, CDR2 FQGNSA. The CDR3 runs to 18 residues. V lost 3 bases, J lost 2 bases, and 23 bases lay in between. CDR3: CASSFDPLARAGAYEQYF. CDR3 sequence (DNA): TGTGCCAGCAGCTTCGACCCCTTGGCCCGGGCGGGTGCCTACGAGCAGTACTTC.

This rearrangement joins TRBV2 to TRBJ2-6; the D is unclear. Trimming took off 5 bases at V and 1 base at J, with 6 bases between the two ends. Germline V gene data show CDR1 as SNHLY and CDR2 as FYNNEI. This CDR3 region has 14 residues. The CDR3 nucleotides read TGTGCCAGCAGTCCTTCGTCTGGGGCCAACGTCCTGACTTTC. Amino acid sequence: CASSPSSGANVLTF.

The rearrangement links TRBV27 to TRBJ2-1; a weak D match, TRBD1 (6 bases). V was shortened by 2 bases and J by 13 bases, with 15 bases between the two germline ends. The germline V gene encodes CDR1 MNHEY and CDR2 SMNVEV (reference sequence). The CDR3 is 13 amino acids. CDR3 sequence: CASSLGIQGYQFF. CDR3 nucleotide sequence: TGTGCCAGCAGTTTAGGAATACAGGGATACCAGTTCTTC.

This chain joins TRBV28 and TRBJ1-2, with TRBD1 matching 7 bases. CDR1 is MDHEN, CDR2 SYDVKM, per germline. CDR3 length: 15 residues. With V trimmed by 10 bases and J by 4 bases, 15 bases remained unmatched. The CDR3 coding sequence is TGTGCCACCTGTGATTCCGGGACAGAATTCTATGGCTACACCTTC. This translates into CATCDSGTEFYGYTF.

V gene TRBV5-1 combines with J gene TRBJ2-7; 13 bases are a match to TRBD2. CDR3 length: 19 amino acids. The ends lost 3 bases at V and 6 bases at J; junction bases unmatched: 18. Per germline, CDR1 SGHRS and CDR2 YFSETQ. CDR3 in DNA: TGCGCCAGCAGCTCCGACCCCCGGACTAGCGGGGGCATCGGGAGCGAGCAGTACTTC. Its protein is CASSSDPRTSGGIGSEQYF.